This is a list of T cell receptor beta chains from one sample in a study of T cell changes during pregnancy in multiple sclerosis. TCRdb keeps only in-frame clones here, not all; method: immunoSEQ multiplex PCR. Of about 22,000 clones in the sample, roughly 84% were seen once. This specimen was CD8+ T cells from peripheral blood mononuclear cells, taken after pregnancy. All receptors derive from a female donor with multiple sclerosis, enrolled in a pregnancy study. CDR3s leave out the opening cysteine and the closing phenylalanine or tryptophan. Fields, in order: V gene, CDR3 protein.

TRBV2 | ASSTYAGLTQY
TRBV28 | ASSLITGTGDEQY
TRBV7-9 | ASSPSRLAGGKYEQY
TRBV7-2 | ASTPMTEPYGYT
TRBV9 | ASSVVAGNTGELF
TRBV13 | ASSLTDTEAF
TRBV7-9 | ASSTPGTSGPQETQY
TRBV19 | ASSLYQGFLADTQY
TRBV7-2 | ASSLRQGAREQY
TRBV5-1 | ASSLADPGTGGNEQF
TRBV5-6 | ASSLSVQRETYEQY
TRBV29-1 | SVVAESSYEQY
TRBV5-4 | ASSLGTGDEGEQF
TRBV4-2 | ASSPDRDYYNEQF
TRBV6-4 | ASSASQTGAHEAF
TRBV13 | ASSLGEGAEAF
TRBV27 | ASSPLGGSIEQF
TRBV6-1 | ASSEGGLWREPDTQY
TRBV4-1 | ASSPGQGAWVNTEAF
TRBV4-3 | ASSQDRGYRVGYT
TRBV27 | ASSPGFGEQY
TRBV7-9 | ASSYGTSDEQF
TRBV6-4 | ASSDTSGRTYNEQF
TRBV5-1 | ASSFFLFRDTEAF
TRBV11-1 | ASSLGTSGYQETQY
TRBV27 | ASSPFRDKLYEQY
TRBV6-5 | ASSSWLTTNEKLF
TRBV11-2 | ASSLDINTGELF
TRBV27 | ASSFARGSYEQY
TRBV11-2 | ASSLGSLSQETQY
TRBV5-1 | ASSLPWTSGRRRETQY
TRBV7-8 | ASSSRDRGYNEQF
TRBV5-1 | ASSLEGGVGEQY
TRBV10-3 | AISGGEFTEAF
TRBV9 | ASSPRTSGGAYEQY
TRBV4-3 | ASSTARTGGCNQPQH
TRBV6-1 | ASSEGNSGRSGIRFYEQY
TRBV11-2 | ASSLTSGRYTDTQY
TRBV9 | ASSVSGVYEQY
TRBV7-2 | ASSLVLAGIALDTQY
TRBV6-5 | ASSYGLAGDNEQF
TRBV19 | ASSISGGENTEAF
TRBV11-1 | ASSRHRGPYEQY
TRBV7-9 | ASRLGQGDYGYT
TRBV19 | ASSISQSGSGNTIY
TRBV30 | AWSGGGTPYNEQF
TRBV7-9 | ASSDSGGELF